Listed here are 9 T cell receptor beta chains from one sample, sequenced in a study of neoadjuvant anti-PD-1 for oral cavity cancer. The assay was immunoSEQ multiplex PCR, and TCRdb's table has in-frame clones only and misses some. This table holds fewer than 90,000 clones, 84% found once. Material: PBMCs, obtained before nivolumab (anti-PD-1) treatment. Every receptor here comes from a person aged 40 to 85 with oral cavity squamous cell carcinoma.

The rearrangement joins TRBV9 to TRBJ2-7, with D maybe TRBD1 (5 bases). Between the trimmed V and J ends, which lost 0 bases and 7 bases, there was a span of 11 bases. CDR3 size: 13 residues. Germline lookup yields CDR1 SGDLS and CDR2 YYNGEE. This CDR3 is CASSVGGREEQYF. In DNA, the CDR3 is TGTGCCAGCAGCGTAGGGGGCCGCGAGGAGCAGTACTTC.

The chain couples TRBV19 to TRBJ1-5, with D uncertain. The germline gives CDR1 LNHDA, CDR2 SQIVND (reference sequence). V was shortened by 3 bases and J by 3 bases, with 9 bases between the two germline ends. The CDR3 contains 14 residues. The CDR3 loop reads CASSIRQHNQPQHF. CDR3 DNA sequence: TGTGCCAGTAGTATCCGGCAGCACAATCAGCCCCAGCATTTT.

The V call is TRBV5-8, the J call TRBJ2-1, with D unresolved. The germline V gene encodes CDR1 SGHTS and CDR2 YDEGEE. The length of the CDR3 is 15 residues. V lost 0 bases to trimming and J lost 4 bases, with 11 bases between them. CDR3 amino acids: CASSLAFLGYNEQFF. CDR3 bases: TGTGCCAGCAGCTTGGCTTTCTTGGGGTACAATGAGCAGTTCTTC.

Worth noting for this clone: A read error may be the cause here, since a much bigger clone is one base away. V usage is TRBV13 and J usage is TRBJ1-3; D gene ambiguous. CDR1 PRHDT and CDR2 FYEKMQ come from the germline V gene (reference sequence). V was pared by 5 bases and J by 6 bases, with 8 bases between. This CDR3 is built from 12 residues. CDR3 amino acids: CASSPGENTIYF. CDR3 nucleotide sequence: TGTGCCAGCAGCCCCGGGGAAAACACCATATATTTT.

Here the CDR3 DNA reads TGCAGCGTGTTTTGGGGCCTAAGGAACACTGAAGCTTTCTTT. Its protein is CSVFWGLRNTEAFF. This chain joins TRBV29-1 and TRBJ1-1, with D possibly TRBD1 on 5 matching bases. CDR1 and CDR2 from the germline V gene are SQVTM and ANQGSEA. Trimming shortened V by 6 bases and J by 1 base, and 15 bases separated the two germline ends. The CDR3 is 14 residues long.

This chain uses TRBV30 with TRBJ1-5; maybe TRBD1 (6 bases). The germline V gene has CDR1 GTSNPN and CDR2 SVGIG (reference sequence). V lost 3 bases and J 0 bases, leaving 12 bases between the germline ends. The CDR3 is 15 residues long. The CDR3 nucleotides read TGTGCCTGGAGGGGGGGGGCGGGTAGCAATCAGCCCCAGCATTTT. Translating gives CAWRGGAGSNQPQHF.

The table lists this clone with a few counts. The gene calls are TRBV25-1 and TRBJ2-1; possibly TRBD1 for D (5 bases). V was pared by 2 bases and J by 9 bases, with 17 bases between. The V gene's germline CDR1 is MGHDK and CDR2 SYGVNS. CDR3 length: 15 residues. This CDR3 reads CASSETGARRPEQFF. CDR3 sequence (DNA): TGTGCCAGCAGTGAAACTGGGGCCCGCAGACCTGAGCAGTTCTTC.

The genes are TRBV6-1 and TRBJ2-5; perhaps TRBD1 as D (5 bases). V was cut by 1 base and J by 3 bases, with 15 bases left in between. CDR1 is MNHNS and CDR2 is SASEGT in the germline V gene. The CDR3 sequence is 16 residues long. This CDR3 is CASSEGSGKGKETQYF. CDR3 DNA sequence: TGTGCCAGCAGTGAAGGCTCAGGGAAGGGCAAAGAGACCCAGTACTTC.

V gene TRBV7-9 combines with J gene TRBJ1-2; no definite D call. The CDR3 runs to 14 residues. Trimming left V 4 bases short and J 7 bases short, with 16 bases between. CDR1 is SEHNR and CDR2 is FQNEAQ in the germline V gene (reference sequence). The CDR3 here is CASSSQAGSGGYTF. CDR3 sequence (DNA): TGTGCCAGCAGCTCCCAGGCTGGGTCTGGTGGCTACACCTTC.